This T cell receptor beta chain was found in a study of shared clonotypes between healthy human individuals. Notes on the study in general: Clonotypes not shared had lower generation probabilities than those common to all four donors. Among donors, the sharing of clonotypes was expected to be influenced by sequencing depth.

Every donor, a Caucasian adult, lived in Nashville, Tennessee. The run depth of the assay was deep. Clones were read by immunoSEQ multiplex PCR, and TCRdb kept only the in-frame ones, dropping some. The sample includes roughly 2.2 million clones, just over 90% of them seen just once. Details on this clone: As yet, its antigen is unknown.

V was pared by 0 bases and J by 7 bases, with 20 bases between. The CDR3 is made up of 16 amino acids. CDR1 and CDR2 from the germline V gene are SGHRS and YFSETQ. Sequencing was performed on naive CD4+ T cells from PBMCs. Specified subset: CD45RA+ positively selected. The chain uses TRBV5-1 and TRBJ2-7, with D tentatively TRBD1 (6 bases). This sequence was found in a man aged 18 to 30 in good health. Some clones in this sample may be carry-over from other donors' samples. The CDR3 spells CASSLGLTGPVREQYF. The CDR3 bases are TGCGCCAGCAGCTTGGGTTTGACAGGCCCGGTGAGGGAGCAGTACTTC. The whole variable domain, remainder taken from reference TRBV5-1 and TRBJ2-7, is KAGVTQTPRYLIKTRGQQVTLSCSPISGHRSVSWYQQTPGQGLQFLFEYFSETQRNKGNFPGRFSGRQFSNSRSEMNVSTLELGDSALYLCASSLGLTGPVREQYFGPGTRLTVT.